The 6 T cell receptor beta chains given below trace back to one sample, sequenced in a study of shared clonotypes between healthy human individuals. CD45RO-negative, CCR7-positively selected cells formed the naive CD8 fraction, excluding terminally differentiated effector memory CD45RA+ cells. Profiling relied on immunoSEQ multiplex PCR, and the TCRdb table lists in-frame clones only, not all of them. The table lists roughly 1,800,000 clones, approximately 95% of them singletons. The sequenced sample consisted of naive CD8+ T cells sorted from blood. These receptors all come from a man aged 18 to 29 in good health.

V and J are TRBV30 and TRBJ2-7; 10 bases align to TRBD2. This CDR3 has 14 residues. Trimming at V came to 0 bases and at J to 6 bases, leaving 5 bases not matched to a gene. The germline V gene encodes CDR1 GTSNPN and CDR2 SVGIG (reference sequence). CDR3 protein: CAWSVQAGGTEQYF. The DNA for the CDR3 is TGTGCCTGGAGTGTCCAAGCGGGGGGGACCGAGCAGTACTTC.

CDR3 sequence: CASSTLPGNPYEQYF. The CDR3 DNA sequence: TGTGCCAGCAGCACACTACCAGGGAACCCCTACGAGCAGTACTTC. V usage is TRBV5-5 and J usage is TRBJ2-7; D is possibly TRBD1 (5 bases). V lost 4 bases to trimming and J lost 2 bases, with 16 bases between them. CDR1 and CDR2 from the germline V gene are SGHKS and YYEKEE (reference sequence). CDR3 size: 15 residues.

The chain recombines TRBV9 with TRBJ1-1; D remains ambiguous. Germline CDR1 is SGDLS and CDR2 is YYNGEE. Trimming took 0 bases from V and 1 from J, leaving 10 bases between them. The CDR3 extends over 15 amino acids. The CDR3 region has the DNA TGTGCCAGCAGCGTAGGTGACTTCGGGAACACTGAAGCTTTCTTT. Protein sequence: CASSVGDFGNTEAFF.

V gene TRBV19 combines with J gene TRBJ2-7, with 13 positions matching TRBD2. The germline V gene encodes CDR1 LNHDA and CDR2 SQIVND (reference sequence). The length of the CDR3 is 16 residues. J lost 3 bases, V lost 5 bases, and 7 bases had no gene match. The CDR3 is CASSVGTSGAGYEQYF. The CDR3 DNA is TGTGCCAGTAGTGTAGGGACTAGCGGGGCCGGCTACGAGCAGTACTTC.

This clone was recorded once. V and J are TRBV30 and TRBJ2-3; TRBD2 agrees at 11 bases. Germline lookup yields CDR1 GTSNPN and CDR2 SVGIG (reference sequence). V shed 8 bases, J shed 3 bases, and the junction held 7 bases outside the gene matches. The CDR3 sequence is 14 residues long. The CDR3 sequence is CAHNLAGGTDTQYF. The DNA for the CDR3 is TGTGCCCATAATCTAGCGGGGGGAACAGATACGCAGTATTTT. The entire variable domain, with the rest obtained from reference TRBV30 and TRBJ2-3, is as follows: SQTIHQWPATLVQPVGSPLSLECTVEGTSNPNLYWYRQAAGRGLQLLFYSVGIGQISSEVPQNLSASRPQDRQFILSSKKLLLSDSGFYLCAHNLAGGTDTQYFGPGTRLTVL.

The chain carries TRBV7-2 and TRBJ2-2; D tentatively reads TRBD1 or TRBD2 (5 bases each). Deletions cut 5 bases from V and 6 bases from J, with 13 bases between. This CDR3 comprises 14 residues. CDR1 and CDR2 from the germline V gene are SGHTA and FQGNSA. CDR3 protein: CASSPLTGPGELFF. The CDR3 DNA reads as TGTGCCAGCAGCCCCCTGACGGGGCCCGGGGAGCTGTTTTTT.